These 28 T cell receptor beta chains were all obtained from the same sample, sequenced in a study of a mutant IDH1 vaccine in newly diagnosed glioma. Indicated time point: baseline, week 1 (first vaccination visit). Noted treatment: pre-vaccination baseline after standard-of-care therapy. Clones were read by immunoSEQ multiplex PCR, and TCRdb kept only the in-frame ones, dropping some. The table shows roughly 41,000 clones, with 80% to 95% occurring only once. The specimen was PBMCs, collected from a glioma patient treated with radiotherapy, temozolomide or both. Receptors were obtained from a man younger than 35 with glioma.

Written as DNA, the CDR3 is TGTGCCAGCAGCGACCTCCGGGTGAACACTGAAGCTTTCTTT. It yields the protein CASSDLRVNTEAFF. The chain is built from TRBV7-2 and TRBJ1-1, with unresolved D. V was clipped by 5 bases and J by 0 bases, with 10 bases between them. Germline assignment: CDR1 SGHTA and CDR2 FQGNSA. The CDR3 contains 14 residues.

This chain connects TRBV5-1 to TRBJ2-7; TRBD1 is a possible D gene (6 bases). Germline-derived CDR1 and CDR2 are SGHRS and YFSETQ. The CDR3 loop spans 14 amino acids. The V end was cut by 4 bases, the J end by 5 bases, with 16 bases between. CDR3 amino acids: CASSPQGSPHEQYF. The CDR3 DNA sequence: TGCGCCAGCAGCCCCCAGGGGAGTCCCCACGAGCAGTACTTC. Full variable domain (remainder filled in from reference TRBV5-1 and TRBJ2-7): KAGVTQTPRYLIKTRGQQVTLSCSPISGHRSVSWYQQTPGQGLQFLFEYFSETQRNKGNFPGRFSGRQFSNSRSEMNVSTLELGDSALYLCASSPQGSPHEQYFGPGTRLTVT.

The CDR3 reads CASSSGEYEQYF. CDR3 nucleotides: TGTGCCAGCAGCTCAGGAGAATACGAGCAGTACTTC. This sequence joins TRBV6-6 and TRBJ2-7, with D uncertain. CDR1 and CDR2 (germline): MNHNY, SVGAGI (reference sequence). With 6 bases removed from V and 4 bases from J, the gap between germline ends came to 10 bases. This CDR3 comprises 12 residues.

This chain joins TRBV14 and TRBJ2-2, with 8 bases lining up with TRBD1. Germline CDR1 and CDR2: SGHDN and FVKESK. The CDR3 spans 14 residues. V was clipped by 5 bases and J by 5 bases; unmatched bases: 4. The chain's CDR3 is CASSKDRVTGELFF. The CDR3 nucleotides are TGTGCCAGCAGCAAGGACAGGGTTACCGGGGAGCTGTTTTTT.

The DNA for the CDR3 is TGCGCCCCGGGGAGCAGGGGGATACCCTACGAGCAGTACTTC. It yields the protein CAPGSRGIPYEQYF. The chain combines TRBV23-1 with TRBJ2-7; TRBD1 aligns across 7 bases. TRBV23-1 is assigned to the ORF class and has an uncertain function. The CDR3 runs to 14 residues. The V and J ends lost 11 bases and 2 bases, in that order; junction bases with no gene match: 12.

The chain uses TRBV7-2 and TRBJ1-2, with D maybe TRBD1 (6 bases). The germline V gene has CDR1 SGHTA and CDR2 FQGNSA. Trimming pared 5 bases from V and 6 bases from J, leaving 13 bases between. The CDR3 covers 13 residues. The CDR3 DNA follows: TGTGCCAGCAGCATGGGGGGGGCAGATGGCTACACCTTC. This gives the protein CASSMGGADGYTF.

V usage is TRBV28 and J usage is TRBJ1-4; maybe TRBD1 (6 bases). Trimming removed 4 bases at V and 3 bases at J, with 18 bases between. The CDR3 loop spans 17 amino acids. Germline assignment: CDR1 MDHEN and CDR2 SYDVKM. The CDR3 protein is CASSSNRTAGPNEKLFF. CDR3 nucleotide sequence: TGTGCCAGCAGTTCAAATCGGACAGCTGGTCCTAATGAAAAACTGTTTTTT. The whole variable domain, remainder taken from reference TRBV28 and TRBJ1-4, is DVKVTQSSRYLVKRTGEKVFLECVQDMDHENMFWYRQDPGLGLRLIYFSYDVKMKEKGDIPEGYSVSREKKERFSLILESASTNQTSMYLCASSSNRTAGPNEKLFFGSGTQLSVL.

The chain employs TRBV4-2 and TRBJ2-3; TRBD2 agrees at 13 bases. V gave up 2 bases and J gave up 6 bases; unmatched junction bases: 8. The CDR3 totals 17 residues. Per the germline V gene, CDR1 is LGHNA and CDR2 is YNFKEQ. The CDR3 region is CASSQWTSGREGDTQYF. In nucleotides, the CDR3 is TGTGCCAGCAGCCAATGGACTAGCGGGAGAGAGGGGGATACGCAGTATTTT.

This rearrangement joins TRBV5-1 to TRBJ2-7; D ambiguous. The CDR3 totals 12 residues. From germline, CDR1 is SGHRS and CDR2 YFSETQ. Between the trimmed V and J ends, which lost 0 bases and 2 bases, there was a span of 3 bases. CDR3 residues: CASSLAAYEQYF. The CDR3, as DNA: TGCGCCAGCAGCTTGGCGGCCTACGAGCAGTACTTC.

The DNA for the CDR3 is TGTGCCAGCACGGGGACCCAAATAGGTGAGCCCCAGCATTTT. Translation: CASTGTQIGEPQHF. This chain uses TRBV18 with TRBJ1-5, with D possibly matching TRBD1 (5 bases). Deletions cut 8 bases from V and 8 bases from J, with 19 bases between. Germline values: CDR1 KGHSH, CDR2 LQKENI. The CDR3 loop spans 14 amino acids.

This clone showed up just once. The genes are TRBV7-9 and TRBJ2-7, with D possibly being TRBD2 (5 bases). V was clipped by 5 bases and J by 7 bases, with 18 bases between them. The germline V gene has CDR1 SEHNR and CDR2 FQNEAQ (reference sequence). The length of the CDR3 is 14 residues. In nucleotides, the CDR3 is TGTGCCAGCAGCCTCCTGGACCCGACGGGGGAGCAGTACTTC. This encodes CASSLLDPTGEQYF.

This rearrangement joins TRBV6-5 to TRBJ2-1; 11 bases line up with TRBD2. The V gene end was trimmed by 6 bases and the J gene end by 5 bases; junction bases not matched to a gene: 6. This CDR3 contains 15 residues. Germline loops: CDR1 MNHEY, CDR2 SVGAGI. The CDR3 sequence: CASRSSGRANNEQFF. CDR3 bases: TGTGCCAGCAGAAGTAGCGGGAGGGCCAACAATGAGCAGTTCTTC.

The chain links TRBV7-3 to TRBJ2-1; 7 bases map to TRBD2. Germline trimming cut 5 bases from V and 4 bases from J; bases unmatched to any gene: 8. This CDR3 spans 15 amino acids. Germline V gene lookup returns CDR1 SGHTA and CDR2 FQGTGA. The CDR3 loop reads CASSPQLGGYNEQFF. The CDR3 coding sequence is TGTGCCAGCAGCCCTCAGTTGGGGGGGTACAATGAGCAGTTCTTC.

The V call is TRBV19, the J call TRBJ1-3; no clear D. The CDR3 sequence is 15 residues long. Trimming shortened V by 6 bases and J by 6 bases, and 18 bases separated the two germline ends. Germline V gene sequence: CDR1 LNHDA, CDR2 SQIVND (reference sequence). CDR3: CASSRPAGSKNTIYF. Written as DNA, the CDR3 is TGTGCCAGTAGCAGACCCGCGGGCAGCAAAAACACCATATATTTT.

This clone was recorded only once. V and J are TRBV6-5 and TRBJ1-1; possible D gene TRBD1, 5 bases. Germline CDR1 reads MNHEY; CDR2 reads SVGAGI. This CDR3 spans 14 amino acids. Trimming shortened V by 4 bases and J by 0 bases, and 9 bases separated the two germline ends. The CDR3 is CASSSYRMNTEAFF. CDR3 nucleotide sequence: TGTGCCAGCAGTTCCTACAGGATGAACACTGAAGCTTTCTTT.

The chain recombines TRBV30 with TRBJ1-1, with 10 bases matching TRBD1. CDR3 length: 13 amino acids. Germline V gives CDR1 GTSNPN, CDR2 SVGIG (reference sequence). The ends lost 8 bases at V and 1 base at J; junction bases unmatched: 4. The CDR3 DNA reads as TGTGCCAGGGACAGGGGAGGGAACACTGAAGCTTTCTTT. Residues: CARDRGGNTEAFF.

The J gene is TRBJ2-1, the V gene TRBV9; 8 bases match TRBD2. This CDR3 has 15 amino acids. V lost 0 bases to trimming and J lost 8 bases; unmatched junction nucleotides: 7. CDR1 is SGDLS and CDR2 is YYNGEE in the germline V gene. CDR3 DNA: TGTGCCAGCAGCGTAGATCTCGGGAGGGCCTATGAGCAGTTCTTC. It is translated as CASSVDLGRAYEQFF.

V gene TRBV27 combines with J gene TRBJ1-6, with 8 bases aligning to TRBD1. V shed 4 bases and J 6 bases; nucleotides not matched to a gene: 5. From germline, CDR1 is MNHEY and CDR2 SMNVEV (reference sequence). The CDR3 is 15 amino acids. CDR3 sequence (DNA): TGTGCCAGCAGTTACCGACAGGGGAGTAATTCACCCCTCCACTTT. Its protein product is CASSYRQGSNSPLHF.

J is TRBJ2-4 and V is TRBV4-1, with D unclear. From germline, CDR1 is MGHRA and CDR2 YSYEKL. Trimming removed 1 base at V and 0 bases at J, with 4 bases between. The CDR3 is 14 amino acids. The CDR3 nucleotides read TGCGCCAGCAGCCAAGCGCTAGCCAAAAACATTCAGTACTTC. Translation: CASSQALAKNIQYF.

The genes are TRBV30 and TRBJ1-6; a weak D match, TRBD1 (5 bases). Germline V CDR1 and CDR2: GTSNPN, SVGIG (reference sequence). This CDR3 comprises 14 residues. Trimming stripped 2 bases from V and 3 bases from J, with 8 bases between. CDR3: CAWSRQIYNSPLHF. The CDR3 bases are TGTGCCTGGAGTCGACAGATCTATAATTCACCCCTCCACTTT.

V usage is TRBV5-6 and J usage is TRBJ1-2; D gene ambiguous. There are 14 residues in the CDR3. Germline CDR1 SGHDT, CDR2 YYEEEE. V lost 0 bases and J lost 2, with 8 bases in between. The CDR3 protein is CASSLGPQNYGYTF. The CDR3 nucleotides are TGTGCCAGCAGCTTGGGACCTCAGAACTATGGCTACACCTTC.

This chain uses TRBV7-9 with TRBJ2-3; 7 nucleotides agree with TRBD2. The CDR3 is made up of 15 amino acids. Trimming removed 0 bases from V and 0 bases from J; junction bases left unmatched: 0. CDR1 SEHNR and CDR2 FQNEAQ come from the germline V gene (reference sequence). The CDR3 nucleotides are TGTGCCAGCAGCTTAGCCGGGAGGAGCACAGATACGCAGTATTTT. Translating it yields CASSLAGRSTDTQYF.

V and J are TRBV18 and TRBJ1-1; 7 nucleotides match TRBD1. J lost 4 bases, V lost 1 base, and 3 bases had no gene match. Per germline, CDR1 KGHSH and CDR2 LQKENI. The CDR3 consists of 14 residues. CDR3 DNA: TGTGCCAGCTCACCACTTGGGGACAGCACTGAAGCTTTCTTT. This codes for CASSPLGDSTEAFF.

The rearrangement uses TRBV14 and TRBJ1-1; no firm D call. The CDR3 runs to 14 residues. The ends were cut back, 2 bases at V and 0 bases at J, with 7 bases in the middle. Germline assignment: CDR1 SGHDN and CDR2 FVKESK. This CDR3 reads CASSQPGMNTEAFF. The CDR3 DNA follows: TGTGCCAGCAGCCAACCGGGCATGAACACTGAAGCTTTCTTT.

The rearrangement links TRBV19 to TRBJ1-5; no reliable D call. CDR1 is LNHDA and CDR2 is SQIVND in the germline V gene (reference sequence). This CDR3 is 14 amino acids long. V was clipped by 2 bases and J by 6 bases, with 11 bases between them. The CDR3 spells CASSIIGFAQPQHF. DNA of the CDR3: TGTGCCAGTAGTATAATAGGGTTTGCTCAGCCCCAGCATTTT.

The sample holds one count of this clone. The chain combines TRBV5-1 with TRBJ2-7; the D gene is possibly TRBD1 (6 bases). From germline, CDR1 is SGHRS and CDR2 YFSETQ. There are 13 residues in the CDR3. The V end was cut by 5 bases, the J end by 3 bases, with 12 bases between. CDR3 region: CASSLLRGYEQYF. Here the CDR3 DNA reads TGCGCCAGCAGTCTCCTCAGGGGCTACGAGCAGTACTTC.

This sequence joins TRBV30 and TRBJ1-5, with a possible D match to TRBD1 (6 bases). Per germline, CDR1 GTSNPN and CDR2 SVGIG (reference sequence). The CDR3 contains 13 residues. V shed 5 bases and J shed 5 bases, with 13 bases lying between them. DNA for the CDR3: TGTGCCTGGGACAGGTCTAGGGATCAGCCCCAGCATTTT. Translated: CAWDRSRDQPQHF.

This clone was observed a handful of times. V is TRBV14 and J is TRBJ2-7; a weak D match, TRBD1 (5 bases). Trimming took off 4 bases at V and 8 bases at J, with 12 bases between the two ends. This CDR3 has 12 residues. Germline V gives CDR1 SGHDN, CDR2 FVKESK. This CDR3 reads CASSLIQGQQYF. CDR3 sequence (DNA): TGTGCCAGCAGCCTCATCCAGGGTCAGCAGTACTTC.